One T cell receptor (beta chain) is described in this entry. This sample is drawn from a study of blood T cell repertoires in COVID-19. On the study more broadly: The study drew acute and convalescent COVID-19 samples from the United States, Italy and Spain.

V was shortened by 4 bases and J by 4 bases, with 22 bases between the two germline ends. The CDR3 is 17 residues long. Germline CDR1 and CDR2: SEHNR and FQNEAQ (reference sequence). Original processing methods: Scientists estimated how many nucleated cells there were by amplifying reference gene primers. The protocol was immunoSEQ multiplex PCR, while the TCRdb copy is restricted to in-frame clones and leaves out a portion. The DNA gave D and trimming, while V, J and clone size come from that table. The sample lists about 94,000 clones, 60% to 85% occurring once. The source material was peripheral blood. This chain links TRBV7-9 with TRBJ1-1, with D tentatively TRBD1 (6 bases). This clonotype was sampled from a human donor in a cohort sampled during active COVID-19. The chain's CDR3 is CASSSTPGGALGTEAFF. The CDR3 nucleotides read TGTGCCAGCAGCTCCACCCCCGGGGGGGCGCTTGGCACTGAAGCTTTCTTT.